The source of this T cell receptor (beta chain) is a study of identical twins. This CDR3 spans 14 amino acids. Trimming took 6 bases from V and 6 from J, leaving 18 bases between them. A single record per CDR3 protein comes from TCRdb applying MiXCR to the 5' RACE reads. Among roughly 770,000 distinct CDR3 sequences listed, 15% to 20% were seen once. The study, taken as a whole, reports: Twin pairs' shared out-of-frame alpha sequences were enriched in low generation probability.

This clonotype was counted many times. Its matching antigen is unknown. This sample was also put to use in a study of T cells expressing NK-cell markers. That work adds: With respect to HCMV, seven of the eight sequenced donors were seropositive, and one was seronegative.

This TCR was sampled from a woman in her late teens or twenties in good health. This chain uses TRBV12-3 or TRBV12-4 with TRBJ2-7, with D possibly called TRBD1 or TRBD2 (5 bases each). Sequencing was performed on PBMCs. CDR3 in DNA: TGTGCCAGCAGGGACTCGGCAGGGCTCGGCGAGCAGTACTTC. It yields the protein CASRDSAGLGEQYF.